This T cell receptor beta chain was sequenced during a study of Ad26.COV2.S vaccination and SARS-CoV-2 variants listed by TCRdb under 2021. Regarding the research as a whole: Donors in the vaccine arm were drawn from COV1001, a phase I-IIa trial of Ad26.COV2.S in healthy adults that was multicentre, randomized, double-blind and placebo-controlled. Ad26.COV2.S was given intramuscularly at 5x10^10 or 1x10^11 viral particles, as a single shot or as two shots 56 days apart. TCRbeta repertoire sequencing served as the tool for gauging how specific and how broad the SARS-CoV-2-reactive T cell receptors were following Ad26.COV2.S vaccination. The TCR-sequenced set comprised around 30 samples: some 20 Ad26.COV2.S vaccine recipients, 5 placebo recipients and 8 SARS-CoV-2 convalescent individuals. Trial participants were randomized into five groups of five, in which low-dose or high-dose Ad26.COV2.S was given once or twice, or placebo was given on both occasions. Investigators did not know the trial group allocation while performing experiments and assessing outcomes.

This specimen's treatment or condition label, per the study, means: around 19 received Ad26.COV2.S at low or high dose, single or two shots; several received placebo; per-sample allocation not given. For vaccine and placebo recipients, the sequenced repertoires came from samples collected on day 63 after the first injection. Cohort 1b enrolled about 25 adults aged 18-55 years at a single site in Boston, USA, between 29 July and 7 August 2020. As a vaccine, Ad26.COV2.S was a replication-incompetent adenovirus type 26 vector that expressed a prefusion-stabilized SARS-CoV-2 spike protein derived from the original Wuhan strain. TCRbeta CDR3 regions were sequenced with the immunoSEQ Assay. After extraction, genomic DNA underwent amplification by bias-controlled multiplex PCR, followed by high-throughput sequencing. The study's own analysis went as follows. To quantify the absolute abundance of every unique TCRbeta CDR3 region, sequences were collapsed and filtered. T cell fraction was estimated by normalization of TCRbeta template counts to usable DNA, with usable DNA being measured through amplification of reference genes present in all nucleated cells. Repertoire TCRs were annotated as SARS-CoV-2-specific when V gene, CDR3 amino acid sequence and J gene were exactly matched to a known reactive TCR set. The reference SARS-CoV-2 TCR set came from MIRA and was filtered for enrichment in COVID-19-positive ImmuneCODE repertoires, removing public or cross-reactive TCRs. Drawing on the MIRA antigens, annotated TCRs were analysed further at the level of specific ORF or position within ORF. Breadth was defined as the number of annotated unique rearrangements divided by the total number of unique productive rearrangements, and depth was defined as the summed frequency of the annotated unique rearrangements. TCR breadth was compared between groups using two-sided Wilcoxon rank-sum tests. Drawn from immuneACCESS, this table holds only the in-frame rearrangements with V and J called that TCRdb kept. Clones are partly lost; checked studies trace under half to an unresolved V gene and leave the rest unexplained. V, J and clone size are those of that table, while D and trimming were read from the DNA. The sample table records more than 300,000 clones; 85% of these occur just once. The top ten hold about 2.1% of the sample.

Of note for this clone: Its antigen target is currently unknown. Base qualities were left out, and no much larger clone turns up one base away.

The investigation overall reported the following: Higher spike-specific TCR breadth was observed in Ad26.COV2.S recipients than in placebo recipients (P = 0.0014). The study lacked the statistical power to compare responses across vaccine doses or regimens. After vaccination, spike-specific CD8+ and CD4+ T cell responses were reported to show substantial breadth. Vaccine and placebo recipients had comparable non-spike TCR breadth, which fits with the vaccine containing only spike. According to the authors, total T cell responses may have been underestimated by the TCR breadth and depth analyses.

Trimming at the junction amounts to 4 bases on V and 10 bases on J, and the germline ends lie 13 bases apart. Reading from cysteine to phenylalanine, the CDR3 counts 12 amino acids. The DNA shown is the 36-base CDR3, in frame from base 1. The germline V gene supplies CDR1 SGHTA and CDR2 FQGNSA. This sample comprised peripheral blood, obtained in a trial of Ad26.COV2.S vaccine versus placebo. Here the chain combines TRBV7-2 and TRBJ1-1; a weak D assignment points to TRBD1 (5 bases agree). This TCR came from a person aged 18-65 years who received the Ad26.COV2.S COVID-19 vaccine or a placebo. The CDR3 region reads CASSSRTPPAFF. The DNA sequence is TGTGCCAGCAGCTCGCGGACACCGCCAGCTTTCTTT.